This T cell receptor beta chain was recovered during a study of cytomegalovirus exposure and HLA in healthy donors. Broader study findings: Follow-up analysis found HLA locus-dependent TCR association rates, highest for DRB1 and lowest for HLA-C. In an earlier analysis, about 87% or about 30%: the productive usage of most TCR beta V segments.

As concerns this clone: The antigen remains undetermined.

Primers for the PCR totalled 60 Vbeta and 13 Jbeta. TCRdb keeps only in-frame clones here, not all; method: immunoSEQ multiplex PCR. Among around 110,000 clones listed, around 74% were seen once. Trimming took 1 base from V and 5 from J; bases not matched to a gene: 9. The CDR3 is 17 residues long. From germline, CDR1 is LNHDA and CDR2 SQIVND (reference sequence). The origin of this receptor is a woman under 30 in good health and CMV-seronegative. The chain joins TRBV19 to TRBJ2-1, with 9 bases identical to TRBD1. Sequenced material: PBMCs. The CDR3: CASSIVSGQGWDNEQFF. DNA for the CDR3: TGTGCCAGTAGTATAGTTTCGGGACAGGGATGGGACAATGAGCAGTTCTTC.